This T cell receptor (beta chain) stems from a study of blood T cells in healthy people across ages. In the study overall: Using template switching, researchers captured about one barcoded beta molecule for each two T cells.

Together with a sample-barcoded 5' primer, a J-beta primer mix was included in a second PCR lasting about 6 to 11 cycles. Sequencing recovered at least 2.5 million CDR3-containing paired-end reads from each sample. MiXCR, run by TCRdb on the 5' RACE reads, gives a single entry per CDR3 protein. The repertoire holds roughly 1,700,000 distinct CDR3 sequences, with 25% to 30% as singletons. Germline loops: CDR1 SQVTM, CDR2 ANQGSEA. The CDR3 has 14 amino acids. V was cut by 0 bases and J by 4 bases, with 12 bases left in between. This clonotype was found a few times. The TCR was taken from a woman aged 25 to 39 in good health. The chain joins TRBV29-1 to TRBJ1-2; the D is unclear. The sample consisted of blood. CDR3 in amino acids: CSVEEGFPLYGYTF. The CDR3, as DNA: TGCAGCGTTGAAGAAGGGTTTCCTCTCTATGGCTACACCTTC.